Described below is a single TCR beta chain sequence and its context. This entry is derived from a study of response to subunit inactivated influenza vaccine. TCRdb used MiXCR to reprocess the RT-PCR reads, holding one entry per CDR3 protein. The table records 300,000 to 350,000 distinct CDR3 sequences, about a fifth of them present only once. The receptor comes from a man between 45 and 75 years old who received an inactivated influenza vaccine. The sample consisted of PBMCs from blood, taken approximately 20 months after vaccination.

CDR3 residues: CASSPEESRQFF. CDR3 nucleotide sequence: TGTGCCAGCTCACCAGAGGAAAGTCGGCAGTTCTTC. The chain couples TRBV18 to TRBJ2-1; D remains ambiguous. V lost 2 bases and J 12 bases, leaving 11 bases between the germline ends. The CDR3 spans 12 residues. The germline gives CDR1 KGHSH, CDR2 LQKENI. The whole variable domain, filled in from reference TRBV18 and TRBJ2-1, reads NAGVMQNPRHLVRRRGQEARLRCSPMKGHSHVYWYRQLPEEGLKFMVYLQKENIIDESGMPKERFSAEFPKEGPSILRIQQVVRGDSAAYFCASSPEESRQFFGPGTRLTVL.